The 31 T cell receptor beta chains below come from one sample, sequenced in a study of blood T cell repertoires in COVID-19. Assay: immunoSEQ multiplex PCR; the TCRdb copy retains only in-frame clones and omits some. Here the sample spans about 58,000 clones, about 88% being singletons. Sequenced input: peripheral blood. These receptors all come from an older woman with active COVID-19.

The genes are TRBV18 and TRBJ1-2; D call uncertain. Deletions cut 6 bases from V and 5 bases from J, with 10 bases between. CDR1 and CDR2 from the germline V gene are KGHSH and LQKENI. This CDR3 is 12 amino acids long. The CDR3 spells CASSSDTYGYTF. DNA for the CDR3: TGTGCCAGCTCCTCCGACACGTATGGCTACACCTTC.

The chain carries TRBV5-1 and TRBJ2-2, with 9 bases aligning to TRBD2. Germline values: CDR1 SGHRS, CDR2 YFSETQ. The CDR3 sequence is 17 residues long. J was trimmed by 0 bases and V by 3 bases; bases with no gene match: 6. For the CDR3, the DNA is TGCGCCAGCAGCTCTTTAGCGGGGGCGTCGAACACCGGGGAGCTGTTTTTT. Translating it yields CASSSLAGASNTGELFF.

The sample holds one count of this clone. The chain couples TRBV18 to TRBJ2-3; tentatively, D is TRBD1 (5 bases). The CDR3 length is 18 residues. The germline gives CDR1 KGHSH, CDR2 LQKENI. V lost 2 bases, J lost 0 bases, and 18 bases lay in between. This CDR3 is CASSPLGSRGSSTDTQYF. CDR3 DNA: TGTGCCAGCTCACCATTGGGGTCTAGGGGATCTAGCACAGATACGCAGTATTTT.

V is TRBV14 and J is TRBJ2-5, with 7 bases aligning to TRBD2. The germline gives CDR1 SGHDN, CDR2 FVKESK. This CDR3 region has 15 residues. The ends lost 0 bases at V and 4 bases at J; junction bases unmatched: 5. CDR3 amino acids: CASSQDWASGETQYF. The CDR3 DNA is TGTGCCAGCAGCCAAGATTGGGCTAGCGGAGAGACCCAGTACTTC.

This CDR3 reads CASSLAGRKNIQYF. In DNA, the CDR3 is TGTGCCAGCAGCTTGGCCGGCAGGAAAAACATTCAGTACTTC. V and J are TRBV5-4 and TRBJ2-4; D is unclear. The CDR3 runs 14 residues. Per germline, CDR1 SGHNT and CDR2 YYREEE (reference sequence). V lost 0 bases and J 4 bases, leaving 8 bases between the germline ends.

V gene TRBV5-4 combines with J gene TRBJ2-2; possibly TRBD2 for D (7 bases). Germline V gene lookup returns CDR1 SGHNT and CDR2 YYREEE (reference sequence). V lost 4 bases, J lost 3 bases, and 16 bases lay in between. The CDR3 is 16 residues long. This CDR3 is CASSRSGGRHTGELFF. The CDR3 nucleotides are TGTGCCAGCAGCAGGTCCGGGGGGCGGCACACCGGGGAGCTGTTTTTT.

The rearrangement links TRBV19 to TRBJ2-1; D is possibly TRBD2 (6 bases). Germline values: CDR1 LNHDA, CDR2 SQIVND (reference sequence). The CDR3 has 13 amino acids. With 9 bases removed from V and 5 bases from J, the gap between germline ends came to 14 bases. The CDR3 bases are TGTGCCAGCTGTAGACTAGGTGACAATGAGCAGTTCTTC. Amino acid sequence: CASCRLGDNEQFF. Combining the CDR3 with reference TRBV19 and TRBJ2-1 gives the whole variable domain DGGITQSPKYLFRKEGQNVTLSCEQNLNHDAMYWYRQDPGQGLRLIYYSQIVNDFQKGDIAEGYSVSREKKESFPLTVTSAQKNPTAFYLCASCRLGDNEQFFGPGTRLTVL.

Written as DNA, the CDR3 is TGTGCCACCAGTGAAGACGGGACAGTCAACTATGGCTACACCTTC. It translates to CATSEDGTVNYGYTF. V usage is TRBV24-1 and J usage is TRBJ1-2; 7 bases align to TRBD1. The CDR3 length is 15 residues. From germline, CDR1 is KGHDR and CDR2 SFDVKD. The V segment lost 4 bases and the J segment 2 bases; nucleotides outside the gene matches: 6.

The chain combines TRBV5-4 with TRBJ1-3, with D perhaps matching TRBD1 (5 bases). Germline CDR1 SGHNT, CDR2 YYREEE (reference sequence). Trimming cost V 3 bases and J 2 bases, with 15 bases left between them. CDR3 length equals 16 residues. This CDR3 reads CASSWGGEAAGNTIYF. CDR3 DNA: TGTGCCAGCAGCTGGGGGGGGGAGGCGGCTGGAAACACCATATATTTT.

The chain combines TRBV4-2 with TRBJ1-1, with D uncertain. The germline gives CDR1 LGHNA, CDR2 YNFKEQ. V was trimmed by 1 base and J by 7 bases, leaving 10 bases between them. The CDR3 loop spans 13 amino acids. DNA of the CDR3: TGTGCCAGCAGCCAAGTTCTAGGCGGTGAAGCTTTCTTT. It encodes CASSQVLGGEAFF.

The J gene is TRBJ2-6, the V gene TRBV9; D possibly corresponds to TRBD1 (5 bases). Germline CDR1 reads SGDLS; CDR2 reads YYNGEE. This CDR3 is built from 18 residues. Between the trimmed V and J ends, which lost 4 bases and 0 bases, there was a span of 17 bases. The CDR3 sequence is CASSHVGEYGSGANVLTF. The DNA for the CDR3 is TGTGCCAGCAGCCACGTAGGGGAATACGGCTCTGGGGCCAACGTCCTGACTTTC.

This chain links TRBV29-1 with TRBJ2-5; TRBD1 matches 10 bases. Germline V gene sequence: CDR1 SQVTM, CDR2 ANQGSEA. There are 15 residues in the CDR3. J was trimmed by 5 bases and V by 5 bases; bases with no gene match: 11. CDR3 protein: CSVTPETGGLETQYF. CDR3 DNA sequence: TGCAGCGTTACACCCGAGACAGGGGGCTTGGAGACCCAGTACTTC.

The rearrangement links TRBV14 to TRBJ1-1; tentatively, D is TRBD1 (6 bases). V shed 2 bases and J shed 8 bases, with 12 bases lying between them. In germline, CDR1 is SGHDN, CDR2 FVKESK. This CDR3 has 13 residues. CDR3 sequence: CASSQNPGTEAFF. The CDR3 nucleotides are TGTGCCAGCAGCCAAAACCCCGGGACAGAAGCTTTCTTT.

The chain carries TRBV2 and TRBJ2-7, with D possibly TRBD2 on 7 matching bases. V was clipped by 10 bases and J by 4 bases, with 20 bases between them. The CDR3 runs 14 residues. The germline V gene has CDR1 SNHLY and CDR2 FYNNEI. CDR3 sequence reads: CATSEGGYLYEQYF. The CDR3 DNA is TGTGCCACCTCTGAGGGGGGGTACCTATACGAGCAGTACTTC.

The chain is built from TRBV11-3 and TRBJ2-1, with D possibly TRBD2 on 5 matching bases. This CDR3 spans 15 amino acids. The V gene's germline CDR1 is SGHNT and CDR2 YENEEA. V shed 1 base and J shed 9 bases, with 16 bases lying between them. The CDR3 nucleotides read TGTGCCAGCAGCTTAGGCAGGCCGGCGAGCGGTGAGCAGTTCTTC. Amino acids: CASSLGRPASGEQFF.

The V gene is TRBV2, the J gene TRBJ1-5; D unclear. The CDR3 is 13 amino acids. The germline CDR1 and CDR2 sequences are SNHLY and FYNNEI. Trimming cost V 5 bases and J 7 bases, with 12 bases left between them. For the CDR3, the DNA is TGTGCCAGCAGTTCCGAGACGGGGCAGCCCCAGCATTTT. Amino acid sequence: CASSSETGQPQHF.

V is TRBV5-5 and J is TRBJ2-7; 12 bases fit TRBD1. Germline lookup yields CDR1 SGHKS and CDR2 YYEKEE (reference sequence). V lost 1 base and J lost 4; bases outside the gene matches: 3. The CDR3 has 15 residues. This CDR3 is CASSLQGQGAYEQYF. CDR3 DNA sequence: TGTGCCAGCAGCTTGCAGGGACAGGGGGCGTACGAGCAGTACTTC.

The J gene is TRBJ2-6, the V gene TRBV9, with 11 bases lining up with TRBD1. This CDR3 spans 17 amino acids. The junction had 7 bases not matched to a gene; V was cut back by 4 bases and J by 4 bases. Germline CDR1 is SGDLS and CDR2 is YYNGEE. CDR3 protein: CASSPWGQGVGANVLTF. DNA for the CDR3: TGTGCCAGCAGCCCTTGGGGACAGGGGGTCGGGGCCAACGTCCTGACTTTC.

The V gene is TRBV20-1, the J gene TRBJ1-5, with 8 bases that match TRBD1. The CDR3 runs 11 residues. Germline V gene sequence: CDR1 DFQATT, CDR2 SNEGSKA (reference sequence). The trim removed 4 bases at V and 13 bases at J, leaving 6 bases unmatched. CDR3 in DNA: TGCAGTGCTAATGTGGACAGGGTTCAGCATTTT. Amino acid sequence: CSANVDRVQHF.

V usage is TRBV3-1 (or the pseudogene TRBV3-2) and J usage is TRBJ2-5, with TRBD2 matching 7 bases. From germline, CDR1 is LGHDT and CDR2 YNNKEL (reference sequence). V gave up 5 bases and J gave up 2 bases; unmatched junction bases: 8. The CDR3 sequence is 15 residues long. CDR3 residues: CASSSYGGTQETQYF. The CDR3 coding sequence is TGTGCCAGCAGCTCCTACGGGGGGACTCAAGAGACCCAGTACTTC.

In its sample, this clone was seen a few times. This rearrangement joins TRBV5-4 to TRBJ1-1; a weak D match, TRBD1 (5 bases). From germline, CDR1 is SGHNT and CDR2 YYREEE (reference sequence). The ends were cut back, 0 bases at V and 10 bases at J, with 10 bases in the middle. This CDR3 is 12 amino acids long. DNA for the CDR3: TGTGCCAGCAGCTTGGGGCAGGGAAGAGCTTTCTTT. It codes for CASSLGQGRAFF.

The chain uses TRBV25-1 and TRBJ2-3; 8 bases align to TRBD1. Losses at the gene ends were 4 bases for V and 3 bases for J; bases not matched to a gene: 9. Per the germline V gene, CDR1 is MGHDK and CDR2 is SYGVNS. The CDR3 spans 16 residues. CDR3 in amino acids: CASSADRQGTTDTQYF. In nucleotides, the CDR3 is TGTGCCAGCAGTGCGGATAGACAGGGGACAACAGATACGCAGTATTTT.

CDR3 loop: CASSNIGTGSYEQYF. For the CDR3, the DNA is TGTGCCAGTAGTAATATTGGGACAGGGTCCTACGAGCAGTACTTC. The chain links TRBV19 to TRBJ2-7, with 9 bases aligning to TRBD1. The trim removed 4 bases at V and 1 base at J, leaving 5 bases unmatched. The CDR3 runs to 15 residues. Germline CDR1 is LNHDA and CDR2 is SQIVND (reference sequence).

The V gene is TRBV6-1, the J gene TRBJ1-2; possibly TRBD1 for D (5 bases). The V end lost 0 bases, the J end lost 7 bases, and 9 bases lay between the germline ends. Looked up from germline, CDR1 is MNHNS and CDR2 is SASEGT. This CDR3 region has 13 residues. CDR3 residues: CASSEAQGGGYTF. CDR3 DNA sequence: TGTGCCAGCAGTGAAGCGCAGGGAGGTGGCTACACCTTC.

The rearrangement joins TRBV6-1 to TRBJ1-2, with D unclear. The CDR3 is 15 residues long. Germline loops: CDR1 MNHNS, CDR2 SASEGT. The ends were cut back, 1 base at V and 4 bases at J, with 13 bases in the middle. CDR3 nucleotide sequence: TGTGCCAGCAGTGAAGTTGGGCAGATCTCCTATGGCTACACCTTC. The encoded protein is CASSEVGQISYGYTF.

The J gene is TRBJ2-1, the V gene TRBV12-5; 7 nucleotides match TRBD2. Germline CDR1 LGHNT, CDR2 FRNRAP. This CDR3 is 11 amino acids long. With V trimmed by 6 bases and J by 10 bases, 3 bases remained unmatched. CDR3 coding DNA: TGTGCTAGTGGGCGACTAGCAGAGCAGTTCTTC. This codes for CASGRLAEQFF.

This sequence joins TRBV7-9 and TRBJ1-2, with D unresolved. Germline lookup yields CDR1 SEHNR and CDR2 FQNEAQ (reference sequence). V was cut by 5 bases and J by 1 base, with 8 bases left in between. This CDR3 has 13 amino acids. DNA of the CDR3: TGTGCCAGCAGCCCCACACATAACTATGGCTACACCTTC. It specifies CASSPTHNYGYTF.

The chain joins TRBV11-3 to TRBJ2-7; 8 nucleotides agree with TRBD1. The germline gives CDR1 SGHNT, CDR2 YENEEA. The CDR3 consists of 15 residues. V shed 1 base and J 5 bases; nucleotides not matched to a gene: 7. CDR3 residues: CASSLGGTGHNEQYF. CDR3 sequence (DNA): TGTGCCAGCAGCTTAGGTGGGACAGGCCACAACGAGCAGTACTTC.

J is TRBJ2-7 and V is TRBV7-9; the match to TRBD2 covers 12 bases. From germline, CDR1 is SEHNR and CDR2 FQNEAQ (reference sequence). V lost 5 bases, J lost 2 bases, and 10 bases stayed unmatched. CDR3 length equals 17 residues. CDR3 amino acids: CASSPTSGGPRAYEQYF. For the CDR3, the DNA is TGTGCCAGCAGCCCGACTAGCGGGGGACCCCGGGCCTACGAGCAGTACTTC. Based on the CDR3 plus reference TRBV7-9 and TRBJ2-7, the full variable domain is DTGVSQNPRHKITKRGQNVTFRCDPISEHNRLYWYRQTLGQGPEFLTYFQNEAQLEKSRLLSDRFSAERPKGSFSTLEIQRTEQGDSAMYLCASSPTSGGPRAYEQYFGPGTRLTVT.

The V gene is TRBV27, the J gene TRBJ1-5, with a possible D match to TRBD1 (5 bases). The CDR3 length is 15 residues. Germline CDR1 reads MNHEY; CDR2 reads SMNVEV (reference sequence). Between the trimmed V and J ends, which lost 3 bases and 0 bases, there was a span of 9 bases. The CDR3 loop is CASSLGGYSNQPQHF. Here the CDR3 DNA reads TGTGCCAGCAGTTTGGGGGGTTATAGCAATCAGCCCCAGCATTTT.

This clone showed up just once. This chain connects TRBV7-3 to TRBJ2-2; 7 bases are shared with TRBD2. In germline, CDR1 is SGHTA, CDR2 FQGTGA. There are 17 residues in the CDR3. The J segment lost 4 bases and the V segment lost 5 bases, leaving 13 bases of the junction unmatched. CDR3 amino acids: CASSKATSAITTGELFF. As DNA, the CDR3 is TGTGCCAGCAGCAAAGCTACTAGCGCAATAACCACCGGGGAGCTGTTTTTT. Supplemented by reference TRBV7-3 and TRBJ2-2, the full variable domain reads GAGVSQTPSNKVTEKGKYVELRCDPISGHTALYWYRQSLGQGPEFLIYFQGTGAADDSGLPNDRFFAVRPEGSVSTLKIQRTERGDSAVYLCASSKATSAITTGELFFGEGSRLTVL.